A selection of T cell receptor beta chains follows, all from one sample in a study of early T cells in non-severe SARS-CoV-2 infection. Via MiXCR, TCRdb re-called the 5' RACE reads, giving one row per CDR3 protein. This sample yields over 55,000 distinct CDR3 sequences, of which about 8.4% are seen a single time; under 3.5% belongs to the top ten. The sample was whole blood. The receptors derive from an adult who was a healthcare worker with PCR-confirmed SARS-CoV-2 infection or an uninfected control (not recorded which). CDR3s include the opening cysteine and the closing phenylalanine or tryptophan. Each record gives: D gene, clone size, V gene, J gene, CDR3 protein, CDR3 DNA. D genes are given only for firm matches. The listing skips clone size in some rows; elsewhere it reads once, few, many or a size class.

d_call: TRBD1; clone_size: -; v_call: TRBV20-1; j_call: TRBJ2-1; cdr3_aa: CSAREQGVSYNEQFF; cdr3_nt: TGCAGTGCTAGGGAACAGGGGGTGTCCTACAATGAGCAGTTCTTC
d_call: -; clone_size: -; v_call: TRBV7-9; j_call: TRBJ1-1; cdr3_aa: CASGTERNTEAFF; cdr3_nt: TGTGCCAGCGGGACGGAGCGGAACACTGAAGCTTTCTTT
d_call: -; clone_size: few; v_call: TRBV28; j_call: TRBJ2-5; cdr3_aa: CASRRSFRLYQETQYF; cdr3_nt: TGTGCCAGCAGGCGCAGCTTCCGATTGTACCAAGAGACCCAGTACTTC
d_call: -; clone_size: -; v_call: TRBV7-2; j_call: TRBJ2-7; cdr3_aa: CASSLARDKQYF; cdr3_nt: TGTGCCAGCAGCTTAGCGAGGGATAAGCAGTACTTC
d_call: -; clone_size: many; v_call: TRBV3-1; j_call: TRBJ2-2; cdr3_aa: CATSRNANTGELFF; cdr3_nt: TGTGCCACCTCTAGGAACGCGAACACCGGGGAGCTGTTTTTT
d_call: TRBD1; clone_size: -; v_call: TRBV28; j_call: TRBJ2-4; cdr3_aa: CASRSRGQGNIQYF; cdr3_nt: TGTGCCAGCAGATCTCGCGGACAGGGTAACATTCAGTACTTC
d_call: -; clone_size: many; v_call: TRBV5-1; j_call: TRBJ1-5; cdr3_aa: CASSPGLQNQPQHF; cdr3_nt: TGCGCCAGCAGTCCGGGACTCCAAAATCAGCCCCAGCATTTT
d_call: -; clone_size: -; v_call: TRBV19; j_call: TRBJ2-5; cdr3_aa: CASKRTGRGLGVYQETQYF; cdr3_nt: TGTGCCAGTAAGAGGACAGGACGTGGACTAGGGGTTTATCAAGAGACCCAGTACTTC
d_call: TRBD2; clone_size: -; v_call: TRBV24-1; j_call: TRBJ2-2; cdr3_aa: CATSGTSAIWNTGELFF; cdr3_nt: TGTGCCACCAGTGGTACTAGCGCGATATGGAACACCGGGGAGCTGTTTTTT
d_call: -; clone_size: few; v_call: TRBV18; j_call: TRBJ2-7; cdr3_aa: CASSSIQTPTEQYF; cdr3_nt: TGTGCCAGCTCATCTATACAGACCCCTACGGAGCAGTACTTC
d_call: TRBD2; clone_size: many; v_call: TRBV19; j_call: TRBJ2-1; cdr3_aa: CASRGMSGGSYNEQFF; cdr3_nt: TGTGCCAGTAGGGGAATGAGCGGGGGCTCCTACAATGAGCAGTTCTTC
d_call: TRBD1; clone_size: many; v_call: TRBV28; j_call: TRBJ1-5; cdr3_aa: CASSFQGGPQHF; cdr3_nt: TGTGCCAGCAGTTTTCAGGGGGGGCCCCAGCATTTT
d_call: -; clone_size: medium-sized; v_call: TRBV11-2; j_call: TRBJ2-1; cdr3_aa: CASSRGRRAITNEQFF; cdr3_nt: TGTGCCAGCAGTAGGGGTAGGAGGGCCATTACGAATGAGCAGTTCTTC
d_call: TRBD2; clone_size: many; v_call: TRBV7-2; j_call: TRBJ2-5; cdr3_aa: CASRPGLAKGETQYF; cdr3_nt: TGTGCCAGCAGGCCTGGACTAGCGAAAGGGGAGACCCAGTACTTC
d_call: -; clone_size: -; v_call: TRBV7-8; j_call: TRBJ2-7; cdr3_aa: CASTPSAYEQYF; cdr3_nt: TGTGCCAGCACCCCTTCGGCCTACGAGCAGTACTTC
d_call: -; clone_size: few; v_call: TRBV5-5; j_call: TRBJ2-1; cdr3_aa: CASSLGGAPKNEQFF; cdr3_nt: TGTGCCAGCAGCTTGGGCGGGGCACCGAAAAATGAGCAGTTCTTC
d_call: -; clone_size: few; v_call: TRBV21-1; j_call: TRBJ2-7; cdr3_aa: CASSKSPTDYEQYF; cdr3_nt: TGTGCCAGCAGCAAATCCCCGACAGATTACGAGCAGTACTTC
d_call: TRBD2; clone_size: many; v_call: TRBV18; j_call: TRBJ2-1; cdr3_aa: CASSRTSGSTSYNEQFF; cdr3_nt: TGTGCCAGCTCTCGGACTAGCGGATCCACCTCCTACAATGAGCAGTTCTTC
d_call: TRBD2; clone_size: medium-sized; v_call: TRBV5-1; j_call: TRBJ2-1; cdr3_aa: CASSWTSGSPSYNEQFF; cdr3_nt: TGCGCCAGCAGCTGGACTAGCGGGAGTCCCTCCTACAATGAGCAGTTCTTC
d_call: -; clone_size: -; v_call: TRBV7-2; j_call: TRBJ1-2; cdr3_aa: CASSLASTYGYTF; cdr3_nt: TGTGCCAGCAGCTTAGCCAGTACCTATGGCTACACCTTC
d_call: TRBD2; clone_size: many; v_call: TRBV20-1; j_call: TRBJ2-7; cdr3_aa: CSARDVSGTSGRVLEQYF; cdr3_nt: TGCAGTGCTAGAGATGTTTCCGGGACTAGCGGGAGAGTTCTCGAGCAGTACTTC
d_call: -; clone_size: many; v_call: TRBV7-3; j_call: TRBJ2-7; cdr3_aa: CASNGPGDVPYEQYF; cdr3_nt: TGTGCCAGCAATGGCCCGGGGGACGTTCCCTACGAGCAGTACTTC
d_call: TRBD1; clone_size: many; v_call: TRBV20-1; j_call: TRBJ2-1; cdr3_aa: CSALGTGGYPYNEQFF; cdr3_nt: TGCAGTGCCCTCGGGACAGGGGGATATCCGTACAATGAGCAGTTCTTC
d_call: -; clone_size: few; v_call: TRBV7-6; j_call: TRBJ2-7; cdr3_aa: CASSSRRDGHPYEQYF; cdr3_nt: TGTGCCAGCAGCTCCCGCCGGGACGGCCACCCCTACGAGCAGTACTTC
d_call: -; clone_size: many; v_call: TRBV30; j_call: TRBJ2-7; cdr3_aa: CAWSAQDYEQYF; cdr3_nt: TGTGCCTGGAGTGCACAGGACTACGAGCAGTACTTC